The rows below give T cell receptor beta chains drawn from one sample of a study of tumor-infiltrating lymphocytes in primary liver carcinoma. Each CDR3 protein is one row after TCRdb ran MiXCR on the multiplex PCR reads. The data hold about 210,000 distinct CDR3 sequences, with just under 85% observed a single time. Specimen: tumor tissue from primary liver carcinoma. The receptors were gathered from a man in his forties or fifties with primary liver carcinoma and hepatitis B virus infection. The CDR3 runs from the conserved cysteine through the conserved F or W. The listing skips clone size in some rows; elsewhere it reads once, few, many or a size class.

j_gene: TRBJ2-3
v_gene: TRBV4-1
abundance: .
CDR3aa: CASSQKTNGSADTQYF

j_gene: TRBJ1-1
v_gene: TRBV6-1
abundance: .
CDR3aa: CASRRIRTGTNTDAFF

j_gene: TRBJ2-3
v_gene: TRBV5-1
abundance: .
CDR3aa: CAGSSGLAGPGDMQYF

j_gene: TRBJ1-2
v_gene: TRBV6-6
abundance: .
CDR3aa: CANNSQWTENYGYTF

j_gene: TRBJ2-3
v_gene: TRBV12-5
abundance: .
CDR3aa: CDSGESGSLADTQYF

j_gene: TRBJ1-1
v_gene: TRBV29-1
abundance: .
CDR3aa: CSVESGWGMNTEAFF

j_gene: TRBJ2-7
v_gene: TRBV12-3/TRBV12-4
abundance: medium-sized
CDR3aa: CASSLEWWEGVRYEQYF

j_gene: TRBJ1-1
v_gene: TRBV29-1
abundance: .
CDR3aa: CSVTRGWGMNTEAFF

j_gene: TRBJ1-5
v_gene: TRBV7-2
abundance: few
CDR3aa: CASSLYGTVNQPQHF

j_gene: TRBJ2-7
v_gene: TRBV5-4
abundance: .
CDR3aa: CASNEAEWAPEQYF

j_gene: TRBJ2-3
v_gene: TRBV29-1
abundance: once
CDR3aa: CSTRPRERGTDTRYF

j_gene: TRBJ2-1
v_gene: TRBV4-2
abundance: few
CDR3aa: CVGSHVSFSGNEQFF

j_gene: TRBJ2-1
v_gene: TRBV29-1
abundance: .
CDR3aa: CNVEDGSEQFF

j_gene: TRBJ1-5
v_gene: TRBV2
abundance: .
CDR3aa: CASSLGGGQPQHF

j_gene: TRBJ2-7
v_gene: TRBV6-6
abundance: .
CDR3aa: CDNSLRLVYEQYF

j_gene: TRBJ2-7
v_gene: TRBV7-8
abundance: once
CDR3aa: CTSSWKQEYKQYF

j_gene: TRBJ2-5
v_gene: TRBV11-2
abundance: .
CDR3aa: CASSPPSTPGVTQYF

j_gene: TRBJ2-2
v_gene: TRBV11-1
abundance: few
CDR3aa: CASSPGVGANTVVLFF

j_gene: TRBJ2-1
v_gene: TRBV5-5
abundance: .
CDR3aa: CANSPSSGIYNEEFF

j_gene: TRBJ2-5
v_gene: TRBV6-1
abundance: .
CDR3aa: CANSEGGSRDAQYF

j_gene: TRBJ2-3
v_gene: TRBV4-2
abundance: once
CDR3aa: CASSQVEGGSGGTGTQYF

j_gene: TRBJ2-5
v_gene: TRBV28
abundance: .
CDR3aa: CASSGDRLRQTQYF

j_gene: TRBJ2-7
v_gene: TRBV29-1
abundance: .
CDR3aa: CSVAQGLASGGQYF

j_gene: TRBJ2-3
v_gene: TRBV7-9
abundance: few
CDR3aa: CASSSRQGTDTQYF

j_gene: TRBJ2-1
v_gene: TRBV28
abundance: .
CDR3aa: CDSSLPQDGVGQFF

j_gene: TRBJ2-1
v_gene: TRBV28
abundance: many
CDR3aa: CASSLPPPGGGEQFF

j_gene: TRBJ1-6
v_gene: TRBV28
abundance: many
CDR3aa: CASNISPRQDNSPLHF

j_gene: TRBJ2-1
v_gene: TRBV29-1
abundance: once
CDR3aa: CSVYPPSAEHFF

j_gene: TRBJ2-3
v_gene: TRBV14
abundance: once
CDR3aa: CAGSQGSGLNTDTQYF

j_gene: TRBJ1-6
v_gene: TRBV4-3
abundance: .
CDR3aa: CAFSQAQTVDNSPLHF

j_gene: TRBJ1-1
v_gene: TRBV6-5
abundance: .
CDR3aa: CASSIDSYTEAFF

j_gene: TRBJ2-7
v_gene: TRBV5-1
abundance: many
CDR3aa: CASSPPGGGEQYF

j_gene: TRBJ2-7
v_gene: TRBV7-8
abundance: many
CDR3aa: CASSLEQGAYEQYF

j_gene: TRBJ1-6
v_gene: TRBV11-1
abundance: .
CDR3aa: CASSRTLFPPLHF

j_gene: TRBJ2-1
v_gene: TRBV14
abundance: .
CDR3aa: CASRPDRGQIYNEQFF

j_gene: TRBJ2-6
v_gene: TRBV6-1
abundance: .
CDR3aa: CASRTSINSGANVLTF

j_gene: TRBJ2-1
v_gene: TRBV4-1
abundance: .
CDR3aa: CASSLAGTGYNEQSF

j_gene: TRBJ2-7
v_gene: TRBV6-5
abundance: .
CDR3aa: CASSYSKDRPSHEQYF

j_gene: TRBJ2-1
v_gene: TRBV7-8
abundance: .
CDR3aa: CASSLVGTGVDEQIF

j_gene: TRBJ1-2
v_gene: TRBV11-2
abundance: .
CDR3aa: CPSSLDSVAYYRGYTF

j_gene: TRBJ2-7
v_gene: TRBV5-1
abundance: .
CDR3aa: CTSSLESGGYEQYF